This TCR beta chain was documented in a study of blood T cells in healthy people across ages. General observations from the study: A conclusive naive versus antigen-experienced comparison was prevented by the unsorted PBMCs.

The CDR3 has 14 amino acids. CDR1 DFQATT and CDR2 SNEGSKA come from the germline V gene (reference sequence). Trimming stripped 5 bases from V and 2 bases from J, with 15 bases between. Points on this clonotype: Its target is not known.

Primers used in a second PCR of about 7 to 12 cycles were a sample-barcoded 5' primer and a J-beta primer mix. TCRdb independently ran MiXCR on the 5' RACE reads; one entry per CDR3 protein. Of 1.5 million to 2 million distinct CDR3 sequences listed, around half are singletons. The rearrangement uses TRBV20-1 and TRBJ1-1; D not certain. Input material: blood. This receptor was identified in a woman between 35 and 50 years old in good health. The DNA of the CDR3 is TGCAGTGCTCCCACTCGATCAATAAACACTGAAGCTTTCTTT. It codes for CSAPTRSINTEAFF.